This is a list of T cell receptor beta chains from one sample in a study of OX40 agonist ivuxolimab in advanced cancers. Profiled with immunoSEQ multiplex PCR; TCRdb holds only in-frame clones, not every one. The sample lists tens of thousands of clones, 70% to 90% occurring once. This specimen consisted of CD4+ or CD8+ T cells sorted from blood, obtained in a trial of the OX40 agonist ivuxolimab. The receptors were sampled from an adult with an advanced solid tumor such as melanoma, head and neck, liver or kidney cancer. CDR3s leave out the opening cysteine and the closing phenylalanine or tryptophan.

CDR3 protein: ASSNGPSGGFEF; J gene: TRBJ2-1; V gene: TRBV9
CDR3 protein: ASSEWGKNIQY; J gene: TRBJ2-4; V gene: TRBV25-1
CDR3 protein: ASNEKEEPVYGYT; J gene: TRBJ1-2; V gene: TRBV28
CDR3 protein: ASSRTGPTGELF; J gene: TRBJ2-2; V gene: TRBV2
CDR3 protein: ATSRDLGQGYGYT; J gene: TRBJ1-2; V gene: TRBV15
CDR3 protein: ASSGNTGELF; J gene: TRBJ2-2; V gene: TRBV11-2
CDR3 protein: ASTFGRGQGETQY; J gene: TRBJ2-5; V gene: TRBV28
CDR3 protein: ASSTSGTGGYEQY; J gene: TRBJ2-7; V gene: TRBV19
CDR3 protein: ASTHRGRAF; J gene: TRBJ1-1; V gene: TRBV28
CDR3 protein: ASSYRGSSYEQY; J gene: TRBJ2-7; V gene: TRBV5-4
CDR3 protein: ASSVGDSDEQY; J gene: TRBJ2-7; V gene: TRBV9
CDR3 protein: ASSPGTGENTGELF; J gene: TRBJ2-2; V gene: TRBV19
CDR3 protein: ASSLADGLPSYEQY; J gene: .; V gene: TRBV4-1
CDR3 protein: ASSLTPGTGIYEQY; J gene: TRBJ2-7; V gene: TRBV27
CDR3 protein: ASSNQPFPAGGAAGELF; J gene: TRBJ2-2; V gene: TRBV7-9
CDR3 protein: ASSEGRGGTDTQY; J gene: TRBJ2-3; V gene: TRBV2
CDR3 protein: ASSPWGVANTGELF; J gene: TRBJ2-2; V gene: TRBV11-3
CDR3 protein: ASLGQGTAYEQY; J gene: TRBJ2-7; V gene: TRBV2
CDR3 protein: ASSQDSRDRQY; J gene: TRBJ2-4; V gene: TRBV14
CDR3 protein: AISESQGGRYYGYT; J gene: TRBJ1-2; V gene: TRBV10-3
CDR3 protein: ASGFDRGDTQY; J gene: TRBJ2-3; V gene: TRBV12-5
CDR3 protein: ASSLQGSIGDTQY; J gene: TRBJ2-3; V gene: TRBV5-1
CDR3 protein: ASGGQFTYGYT; J gene: TRBJ1-2; V gene: TRBV6-6
CDR3 protein: ASSDAGTYNEQF; J gene: TRBJ2-1; V gene: TRBV19
CDR3 protein: ASSLIRGLAHEQF; J gene: TRBJ2-1; V gene: TRBV28
CDR3 protein: ASSDTGTGNTEAF; J gene: TRBJ1-1; V gene: TRBV6-4
CDR3 protein: ASSLGPEQY; J gene: TRBJ2-7; V gene: TRBV5-1
CDR3 protein: ASSIEGPDSTNEKLF; J gene: TRBJ1-4; V gene: TRBV19
CDR3 protein: ASRWATTQY; J gene: TRBJ2-3; V gene: TRBV19
CDR3 protein: ASSEITQRLADTQY; J gene: TRBJ2-3; V gene: TRBV25-1
CDR3 protein: ASSTDRGDYEQY; J gene: TRBJ2-7; V gene: TRBV19
CDR3 protein: ATRGQSTDTQY; J gene: TRBJ2-3; V gene: TRBV15
CDR3 protein: ASSPPLGYGYT; J gene: TRBJ1-2; V gene: TRBV7-9
CDR3 protein: ASSYEASYEQY; J gene: TRBJ2-7; V gene: TRBV6-5
CDR3 protein: ASSSGVQWASGADTQY; J gene: TRBJ2-3; V gene: TRBV11-2
CDR3 protein: ASSGMTYGYT; J gene: TRBJ1-2; V gene: TRBV11-3
CDR3 protein: ASSPLDREETQY; J gene: TRBJ2-5; V gene: TRBV11-3
CDR3 protein: ASGDRLAGVGNEQF; J gene: TRBJ2-1; V gene: TRBV10-1
CDR3 protein: ASSSWRGQDGNTIY; J gene: TRBJ1-3; V gene: TRBV13
CDR3 protein: ASSPRGRLNEQF; J gene: TRBJ2-1; V gene: TRBV19
CDR3 protein: ASSGSGDEQY; J gene: TRBJ2-7; V gene: TRBV10-1
CDR3 protein: ASSLVSGDGYT; J gene: TRBJ1-2; V gene: TRBV7-9
CDR3 protein: ASSEGPDSPDYNEQF; J gene: TRBJ2-1; V gene: TRBV25-1
CDR3 protein: ASSSGNEQF; J gene: TRBJ2-1; V gene: TRBV7-9
CDR3 protein: ASSGAGTSYNEQF; J gene: TRBJ2-1; V gene: TRBV5-4
CDR3 protein: AISEGQGSSYNEQF; J gene: TRBJ2-1; V gene: TRBV10-3
CDR3 protein: ASSPRGRLGNQETQY; J gene: TRBJ2-5; V gene: TRBV7-2
CDR3 protein: ASTPTGYSSYNEQF; J gene: TRBJ2-1; V gene: TRBV28
CDR3 protein: ASSLWLDSTPGLETQY; J gene: TRBJ2-5; V gene: TRBV14